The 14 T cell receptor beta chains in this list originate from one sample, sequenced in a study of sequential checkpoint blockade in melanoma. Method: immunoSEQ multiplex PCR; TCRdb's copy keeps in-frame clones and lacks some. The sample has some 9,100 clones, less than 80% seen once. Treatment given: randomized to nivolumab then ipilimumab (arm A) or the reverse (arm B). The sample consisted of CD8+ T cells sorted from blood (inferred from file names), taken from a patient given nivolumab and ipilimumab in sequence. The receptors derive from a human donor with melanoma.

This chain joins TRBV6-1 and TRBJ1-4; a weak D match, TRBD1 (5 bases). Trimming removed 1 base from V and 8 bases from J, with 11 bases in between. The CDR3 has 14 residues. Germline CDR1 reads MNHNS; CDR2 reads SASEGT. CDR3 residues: CASSEGQGGEKLFF. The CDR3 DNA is TGTGCCAGCAGTGAAGGTCAGGGCGGAGAAAAACTGTTTTTT.

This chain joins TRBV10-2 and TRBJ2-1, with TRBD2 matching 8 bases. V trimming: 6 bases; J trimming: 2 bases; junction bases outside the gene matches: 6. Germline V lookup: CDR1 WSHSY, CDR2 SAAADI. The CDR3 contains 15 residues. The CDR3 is CASSQGGGTYNEQFF. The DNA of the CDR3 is TGCGCCAGCAGCCAGGGCGGGGGGACCTACAATGAGCAGTTCTTC.

CDR3 DNA sequence: TGTGCCAGCAGCCCCCGGGACAGGGGGTTCGCGCAGTTCTTC. Amino acids: CASSPRDRGFAQFF. The rearrangement uses TRBV7-9 and TRBJ2-1; TRBD1 matches at 11 bases. The CDR3 length is 14 residues. Germline V lookup: CDR1 SEHNR, CDR2 FQNEAQ (reference sequence). The trim removed 5 bases at V and 12 bases at J, leaving 9 bases unmatched.

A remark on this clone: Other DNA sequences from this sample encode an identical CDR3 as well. CDR3 sequence: CASSLGLEQYF. The CDR3 coding sequence is TGTGCCAGCAGCTTAGGACTCGAGCAGTACTTC. The chain is built from TRBV7-9 and TRBJ2-7, with D unclear. Deletions cut 1 base from V and 6 bases from J, with 4 bases between. Germline loops: CDR1 SEHNR, CDR2 FQNEAQ (reference sequence). The CDR3 sequence is 11 residues long.

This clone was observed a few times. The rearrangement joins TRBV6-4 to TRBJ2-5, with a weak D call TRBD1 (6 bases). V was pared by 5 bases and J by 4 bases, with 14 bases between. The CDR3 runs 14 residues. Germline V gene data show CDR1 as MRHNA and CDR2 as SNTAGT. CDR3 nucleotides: TGTGCCAGCAGTTCGGACATGGGGGCAGAGACCCAGTACTTC. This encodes CASSSDMGAETQYF.

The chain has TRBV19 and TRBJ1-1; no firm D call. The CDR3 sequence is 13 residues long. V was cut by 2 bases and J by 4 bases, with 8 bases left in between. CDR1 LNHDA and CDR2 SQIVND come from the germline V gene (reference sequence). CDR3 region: CASSILEGTEAFF. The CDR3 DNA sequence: TGTGCCAGTAGTATACTCGAGGGCACTGAAGCTTTCTTT.

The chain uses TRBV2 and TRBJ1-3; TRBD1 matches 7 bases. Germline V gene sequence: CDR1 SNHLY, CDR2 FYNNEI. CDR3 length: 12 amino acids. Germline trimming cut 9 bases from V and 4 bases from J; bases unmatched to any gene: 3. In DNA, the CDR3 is TGTGCCAGTCAGGGGGACGGAAACACCATATATTTT. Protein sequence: CASQGDGNTIYF.

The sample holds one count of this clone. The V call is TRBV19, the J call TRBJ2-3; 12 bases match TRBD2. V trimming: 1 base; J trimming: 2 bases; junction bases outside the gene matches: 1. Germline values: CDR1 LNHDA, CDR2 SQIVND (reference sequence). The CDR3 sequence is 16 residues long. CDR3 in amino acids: CASSIGTSGVTDTQYF. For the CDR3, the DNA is TGTGCCAGTAGTATAGGGACTAGCGGGGTCACAGATACGCAGTATTTT. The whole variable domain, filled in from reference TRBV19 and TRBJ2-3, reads DGGITQSPKYLFRKEGQNVTLSCEQNLNHDAMYWYRQDPGQGLRLIYYSQIVNDFQKGDIAEGYSVSREKKESFPLTVTSAQKNPTAFYLCASSIGTSGVTDTQYFGPGTRLTVL.

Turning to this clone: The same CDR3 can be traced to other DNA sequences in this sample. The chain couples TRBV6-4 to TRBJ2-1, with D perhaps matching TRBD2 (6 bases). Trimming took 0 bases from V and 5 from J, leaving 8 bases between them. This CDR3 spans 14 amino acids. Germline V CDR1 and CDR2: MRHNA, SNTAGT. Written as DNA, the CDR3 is TGTGCCAGCAGTGACTCGGGGGGAAACAATGAGCAGTTCTTC. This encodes CASSDSGGNNEQFF.

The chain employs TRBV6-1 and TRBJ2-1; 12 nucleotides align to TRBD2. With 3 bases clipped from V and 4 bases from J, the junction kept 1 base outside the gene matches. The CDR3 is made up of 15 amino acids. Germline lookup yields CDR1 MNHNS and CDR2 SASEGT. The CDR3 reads CASSETSGGYNEQFF. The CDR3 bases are TGTGCCAGCAGTGAGACTAGCGGGGGATACAATGAGCAGTTCTTC.

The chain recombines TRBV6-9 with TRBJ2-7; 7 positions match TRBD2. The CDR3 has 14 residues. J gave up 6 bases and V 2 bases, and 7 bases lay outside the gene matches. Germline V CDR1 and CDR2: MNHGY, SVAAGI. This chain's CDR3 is CASSYQGGVREQYF. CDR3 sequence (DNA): TGTGCCAGCAGTTATCAGGGAGGGGTCCGCGAGCAGTACTTC.

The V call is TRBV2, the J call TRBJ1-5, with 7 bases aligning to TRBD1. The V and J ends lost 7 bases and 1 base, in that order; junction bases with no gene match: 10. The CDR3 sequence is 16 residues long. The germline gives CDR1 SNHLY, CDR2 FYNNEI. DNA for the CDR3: TGTGCCAGCACCCCTCTCTCAGGGGGAAGCAATCAGCCCCAGCATTTT. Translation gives CASTPLSGGSNQPQHF.

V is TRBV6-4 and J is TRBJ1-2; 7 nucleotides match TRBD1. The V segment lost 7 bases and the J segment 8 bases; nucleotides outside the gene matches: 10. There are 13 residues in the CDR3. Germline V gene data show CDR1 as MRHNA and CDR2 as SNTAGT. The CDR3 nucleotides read TGTGCCAGCAAAACAGGGGACTTCGGAGGCTACACCTTC. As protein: CASKTGDFGGYTF.

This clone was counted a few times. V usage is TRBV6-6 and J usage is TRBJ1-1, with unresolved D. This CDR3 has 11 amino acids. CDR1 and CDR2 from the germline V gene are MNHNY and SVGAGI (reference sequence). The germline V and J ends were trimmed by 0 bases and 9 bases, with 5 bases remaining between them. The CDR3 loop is CASSYSAQAFF. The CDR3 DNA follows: TGTGCCAGCAGTTACTCGGCCCAAGCTTTCTTT.